Below, 21 T cell receptor beta chains from the same sample are listed, as sequenced in a study of shared clonotypes between healthy human individuals. Repertoires were generated with immunoSEQ multiplex PCR, while TCRdb's copy carries only in-frame clones and drops some. The sample has millions of clones, approximately 93% seen once. The sequenced material came from naive CD4+ T cells from PBMCs. As to subset: CD45RA+ positively selected. These TCRs come from a man younger than 30 in good health. Some clones in this sample may be carry-over from other donors' samples.

The V gene is TRBV5-4, the J gene TRBJ2-5, with D hard to call. Germline CDR1 and CDR2: SGHNT and YYREEE (reference sequence). The V end lost 4 bases, the J end lost 2 bases, and 12 bases lay between the germline ends. The CDR3 sequence is 14 residues long. This CDR3 is CASSPKGGQETQYF. CDR3 nucleotides: TGTGCCAGCAGCCCTAAGGGTGGACAAGAGACCCAGTACTTC.

The rearrangement uses TRBV6-5 and TRBJ1-2, with 9 bases fitting TRBD1. Looked up from germline, CDR1 is MNHEY and CDR2 is SVGAGI. The CDR3 is 13 residues long. Trimming removed 7 bases from V and 5 bases from J; junction bases left unmatched: 5. The CDR3, as DNA: TGTGCCAGCACCCCGGGACAGGGATATGGCTACACCTTC. It translates to CASTPGQGYGYTF.

CDR3 DNA: TGCAGCGGAGACAGGGGCGCAGATACGCAGTATTTT. It is translated as CSGDRGADTQYF. This chain connects TRBV29-1 to TRBJ2-3, with TRBD1 matching over 8 bases. Germline lookup yields CDR1 SQVTM and CDR2 ANQGSEA. The CDR3 is 12 residues long. The V and J ends lost 7 bases and 4 bases, in that order; junction bases with no gene match: 4.

The rearrangement uses TRBV2 and TRBJ2-1; a weak D match, TRBD2 (6 bases). The germline V gene encodes CDR1 SNHLY and CDR2 FYNNEI. The V gene lost 8 bases and the J gene lost 4 bases, with 15 bases spanning the gap. CDR3 length: 14 amino acids. For the CDR3, the DNA is TGTGCCAGCGGTTCCGGGACTGGGTACAATGAGCAGTTCTTC. This codes for CASGSGTGYNEQFF. The full variable domain, with the rest looked up from reference TRBV2 and TRBJ2-1, is EPEVTQTPSHQVTQMGQEVILRCVPISNHLYFYWYRQILGQKVEFLVSFYNNEISEKSEIFDDQFSVERPDGSNFTLKIRSTKLEDSAMYFCASGSGTGYNEQFFGPGTRLTVL.

V gene TRBV7-9 combines with J gene TRBJ2-7; weak D call: TRBD1 (6 bases). The CDR3 spans 15 residues. V lost 4 bases and J 4 bases, leaving 17 bases between the germline ends. CDR1 and CDR2 from the germline V gene are SEHNR and FQNEAQ (reference sequence). DNA for the CDR3: TGTGCCAGCAGCTCCTACCGGGACATAACTTACGAGCAGTACTTC. It encodes CASSSYRDITYEQYF.

V usage is TRBV12-5 and J usage is TRBJ2-1; D is unclear. V was clipped by 7 bases and J by 8 bases, with 12 bases between them. This CDR3 is built from 12 residues. CDR1 LGHNT and CDR2 FRNRAP come from the germline V gene. The CDR3 reads CASAAYGDEQFF. CDR3 sequence (DNA): TGTGCTAGTGCCGCCTACGGCGATGAGCAGTTCTTC.

As to this clone: Other DNA sequences in the same sample also yield this CDR3. J is TRBJ2-1 and V is TRBV19; 10 bases are shared with TRBD2. The germline V gene has CDR1 LNHDA and CDR2 SQIVND (reference sequence). The CDR3 runs to 14 residues. Trimming removed 7 bases from V and 7 bases from J; junction bases left unmatched: 7. The CDR3 sequence: CASTSGRAGNEQFF. The CDR3 bases are TGTGCCAGTACGAGCGGGAGGGCGGGTAATGAGCAGTTCTTC.

The chain employs TRBV7-9 and TRBJ1-4; perhaps TRBD1 as D (5 bases). V was trimmed by 3 bases and J by 0 bases, leaving 11 bases between them. CDR1 is SEHNR, CDR2 FQNEAQ, per germline (reference sequence). The CDR3 spans 16 residues. The CDR3 here is CASSLRRGTTNEKLFF. DNA of the CDR3: TGTGCCAGCAGCTTGAGACGGGGGACAACTAATGAAAAACTGTTTTTT. The full variable domain, its missing parts supplied by reference TRBV7-9 and TRBJ1-4, is DTGVSQNPRHKITKRGQNVTFRCDPISEHNRLYWYRQTLGQGPEFLTYFQNEAQLEKSRLLSDRFSAERPKGSFSTLEIQRTEQGDSAMYLCASSLRRGTTNEKLFFGSGTQLSVL.

To note about this clone: In the same sample, other DNA sequences code for this CDR3. The chain links TRBV7-3 to TRBJ2-2; D gene ambiguous. The CDR3 consists of 14 residues. Trimming stripped 2 bases from V and 1 base from J, with 5 bases between. Germline V gives CDR1 SGHTA, CDR2 FQGTGA. This CDR3 reads CASSLLQNTGELFF. The CDR3 DNA is TGTGCCAGCAGCTTACTTCAGAACACCGGGGAGCTGTTTTTT.

V and J are TRBV4-1 and TRBJ1-2, with 7 positions matching TRBD1. There are 14 residues in the CDR3. V was clipped by 0 bases and J by 4 bases; unmatched bases: 2. Germline CDR1 MGHRA, CDR2 YSYEKL. CDR3 residues: CASSQDRGSYGYTF. The CDR3 DNA reads as TGCGCCAGCAGCCAAGACAGGGGGTCCTATGGCTACACCTTC.

The V call is TRBV28, the J call TRBJ2-1; possibly TRBD2 for D (5 bases). The CDR3 length is 15 residues. V lost 7 bases and J lost 7, with 20 bases in between. Per germline, CDR1 MDHEN and CDR2 SYDVKM. The CDR3 DNA reads as TGTGCCAGCACGCTAGCAGGACCGAGTGAGAATGAGCAGTTCTTC. Residues: CASTLAGPSENEQFF.

The J gene is TRBJ2-1, the V gene TRBV6-6, with a tentative D call TRBD2 (5 bases). V dropped 5 bases and J dropped 6 bases, with 17 bases sitting between them. Per the germline V gene, CDR1 is MNHNY and CDR2 is SVGAGI (reference sequence). This CDR3 contains 15 residues. The CDR3 protein is CASSQERTGRNEQFF. CDR3 DNA sequence: TGTGCCAGCAGTCAAGAACGGACTGGTCGCAATGAGCAGTTCTTC.

The chain couples TRBV11-3 to TRBJ2-5, with TRBD1 matching over 10 bases. The CDR3 extends over 15 amino acids. J gave up 4 bases and V 5 bases, and 7 bases lay outside the gene matches. In germline, CDR1 is SGHNT, CDR2 YENEEA. In nucleotides, the CDR3 is TGTGCCAGCAGCCCGGGACAGGGGTATGGAGAGACCCAGTACTTC. Translated: CASSPGQGYGETQYF.

J is TRBJ1-5 and V is TRBV27, with D uncertain. Germline CDR1 MNHEY, CDR2 SMNVEV (reference sequence). The CDR3 sequence is 15 residues long. Trimming removed 5 bases from V and 5 bases from J, with 16 bases in between. The CDR3 loop is CASSQRSPRDQPQHF. CDR3 bases: TGTGCCAGCAGTCAACGATCGCCACGGGATCAGCCCCAGCATTTT.

The CDR3 bases are TGTGCCAGCAGTGAAGGCCTATCCCCCGGGGATACGCAGTATTTT. The encoded protein is CASSEGLSPGDTQYF. The J gene is TRBJ2-3, the V gene TRBV2; D is undetermined. V was cut by 1 base and J by 6 bases, with 14 bases left in between. This CDR3 contains 15 residues. The germline gives CDR1 SNHLY, CDR2 FYNNEI.

This clone was seen once. The genes are TRBV5-6 and TRBJ2-7, with a possible D match to TRBD2 (6 bases). This CDR3 is built from 16 residues. Germline CDR1 and CDR2: SGHDT and YYEEEE. The V end lost 5 bases, the J end lost 2 bases, and 20 bases lay between the germline ends. CDR3 loop: CASSPIPDGRPYEQYF. The CDR3 coding sequence is TGTGCCAGCAGTCCAATCCCGGACGGGAGACCCTACGAGCAGTACTTC.

This clone was counted once. The chain joins TRBV9 to TRBJ1-4; D is unresolved. The V end was cut by 0 bases, the J end by 0 bases, with 9 bases between. Per the germline V gene, CDR1 is SGDLS and CDR2 is YYNGEE. The CDR3 has 16 residues. In DNA, the CDR3 is TGTGCCAGCAGCGTAGGCACCGCCACAACTAATGAAAAACTGTTTTTT. Encoded protein: CASSVGTATTNEKLFF.

The V and J genes are TRBV28 and TRBJ1-5, with D perhaps matching TRBD1 (6 bases). Trimming stripped 3 bases from V and 0 bases from J, with 9 bases between. The CDR3 is made up of 15 amino acids. Germline V CDR1 and CDR2: MDHEN, SYDVKM. In nucleotides, the CDR3 is TGTGCCAGCAGTTTCGGGACAAATAGCAATCAGCCCCAGCATTTT. It codes for CASSFGTNSNQPQHF.

The chain links TRBV7-9 to TRBJ2-3; D perhaps matches TRBD2 (6 bases). V lost 8 bases and J lost 5, with 17 bases in between. The CDR3 has 14 residues. Germline-derived CDR1 and CDR2 are SEHNR and FQNEAQ (reference sequence). The CDR3 loop is CASQGGPGGDTQYF. The DNA of the CDR3 is TGTGCCAGCCAGGGAGGACCCGGGGGAGATACGCAGTATTTT.

The chain uses TRBV28 and TRBJ2-1, with D maybe TRBD1 (7 bases). Between the trimmed V and J ends, which lost 7 bases and 2 bases, there was a span of 12 bases. Looked up from germline, CDR1 is MDHEN and CDR2 is SYDVKM. The length of the CDR3 is 14 residues. The CDR3 sequence: CASNAGQTYNEQFF. The CDR3, as DNA: TGTGCCAGCAATGCGGGACAGACCTACAATGAGCAGTTCTTC. The full variable domain, with the rest looked up from reference TRBV28 and TRBJ2-1, is DVKVTQSSRYLVKRTGEKVFLECVQDMDHENMFWYRQDPGLGLRLIYFSYDVKMKEKGDIPEGYSVSREKKERFSLILESASTNQTSMYLCASNAGQTYNEQFFGPGTRLTVL.

The V gene is TRBV7-8, the J gene TRBJ2-7; D perhaps matches TRBD1 (6 bases). Looked up from germline, CDR1 is SGHVS and CDR2 is FQNEAQ. This CDR3 is built from 12 residues. With 5 bases removed from V and 3 bases from J, the gap between germline ends came to 8 bases. The chain's CDR3 is CASSRDNYEQYF. Written as DNA, the CDR3 is TGTGCCAGCAGCCGGGACAACTACGAGCAGTACTTC.